The next 23 T cell receptor beta chains were all read from a single sample in a study of PD-L1 blockade in urothelial cancer. Only in-frame clones appear in the TCRdb table, and some are missing; sequencing was by immunoSEQ multiplex PCR. The table records tens of thousands of clones, over 75% of them present only once. This specimen consisted of PBMCs, obtained around atezolizumab (anti-PD-L1) treatment. These receptors were collected from a man in his fifties with urothelial cancer.

The V call is TRBV7-2, the J call TRBJ1-1, with D maybe TRBD1 (5 bases). From germline, CDR1 is SGHTA and CDR2 FQGNSA. This CDR3 contains 13 residues. V lost 5 bases, J lost 1 base, and 8 bases lay in between. The CDR3 bases are TGTGCCAGCAGCCGACAGTCGAACACTGAAGCTTTCTTT. This translates into CASSRQSNTEAFF.

The chain has TRBV6-5 and TRBJ2-7; 11 nucleotides agree with TRBD1. The germline gives CDR1 MNHEY, CDR2 SVGAGI. The V segment lost 6 bases and the J segment 1 base; nucleotides outside the gene matches: 5. The CDR3 contains 15 residues. Here the CDR3 DNA reads TGTGCCAGCAGATATGGGACAGGGGGTTCCTACGAGCAGTACTTC. It encodes CASRYGTGGSYEQYF.

The CDR3 reads CASKIQRGGTDTQYF. In nucleotides, the CDR3 is TGTGCCAGTAAGATACAGCGGGGGGGAACAGATACGCAGTATTTT. This chain joins TRBV19 and TRBJ2-3; TRBD2 matches 10 bases. This CDR3 region has 15 residues. Looked up from germline, CDR1 is LNHDA and CDR2 is SQIVND (reference sequence). V lost 7 bases to trimming and J lost 3 bases; unmatched junction nucleotides: 7.

The genes are TRBV4-3 and TRBJ1-5; the match to TRBD1 covers 9 bases. The germline gives CDR1 LGHNA, CDR2 YSLEER. The CDR3 is made up of 15 amino acids. J was trimmed by 6 bases and V by 5 bases; bases with no gene match: 8. The CDR3 sequence is CASSVRPGQGQPQHF. The CDR3 DNA sequence: TGCGCCAGCAGCGTCAGACCGGGACAGGGTCAGCCCCAGCATTTT.

The chain has TRBV27 and TRBJ2-5, with a tentative D call TRBD1 (6 bases). Germline V gene lookup returns CDR1 MNHEY and CDR2 SMNVEV (reference sequence). The CDR3 contains 15 residues. Deletions cut 5 bases from V and 1 base from J, with 14 bases between. CDR3 in amino acids: CASSRDTGPQETQYF. CDR3 coding DNA: TGTGCCAGCAGTCGTGATACAGGGCCCCAAGAGACCCAGTACTTC.

V and J are TRBV5-1 and TRBJ2-2; TRBD1 matches 7 bases. Germline CDR1 reads SGHRS; CDR2 reads YFSETQ. V shed 0 bases, J shed 3 bases, and the junction held 11 bases outside the gene matches. The CDR3 sequence is 18 residues long. In nucleotides, the CDR3 is TGCGCCAGCAGCTTGGGACAGGGAAGGTTGAAGTACACCGGGGAGCTGTTTTTT. The encoded protein is CASSLGQGRLKYTGELFF.

V usage is TRBV2 and J usage is TRBJ1-2; 10 bases line up with TRBD1. CDR1 is SNHLY, CDR2 FYNNEI, per germline. Germline trimming cut 5 bases from V and 2 bases from J; bases unmatched to any gene: 8. CDR3 size: 16 residues. The CDR3 sequence: CASSRTGGTLNYGYTF. CDR3 coding DNA: TGTGCCAGCAGTAGGACAGGGGGGACTCTGAACTATGGCTACACCTTC.

CDR3 protein: CASSESRLVSNEQFF. The DNA of the CDR3 is TGCGCCAGCAGTGAATCGAGACTAGTCTCTAATGAGCAGTTCTTC. V is TRBV10-1 and J is TRBJ2-1; TRBD2 is a possible D gene (6 bases). V lost 3 bases to trimming and J lost 7 bases, with 16 bases between them. The CDR3 runs 15 residues. Germline V lookup: CDR1 WNHNN, CDR2 SYGVQD (reference sequence).

The CDR3 DNA sequence: TGTGCCAGCAGTTTTTCTCGGGGGAGCTCCTACGAGCAGTACTTC. This gives the protein CASSFSRGSSYEQYF. J is TRBJ2-7 and V is TRBV27; weak D call: TRBD2 (6 bases). The germline V gene has CDR1 MNHEY and CDR2 SMNVEV (reference sequence). The CDR3 extends over 15 amino acids. Trimming removed 3 bases from V and 0 bases from J, with 12 bases in between.

The chain employs TRBV11-2 and TRBJ2-7, with TRBD1 identical over 7 bases. CDR1 is SGHAT, CDR2 FQNNGV, per germline. V was clipped by 3 bases and J by 3 bases; unmatched bases: 11. The CDR3 is 16 residues long. The CDR3 protein is CASSLRGRDSFYEQYF. DNA of the CDR3: TGTGCCAGCAGCTTGAGGGGCCGGGACAGCTTCTACGAGCAGTACTTC.

The chain carries TRBV5-1 and TRBJ1-2; weak D call: TRBD1 (6 bases). The CDR3 consists of 16 residues. CDR1 is SGHRS, CDR2 YFSETQ, per germline. The V gene lost 0 bases and the J gene lost 0 bases, with 12 bases spanning the gap. The CDR3 region has the DNA TGCGCCAGCAGCTTGGGACAGGTTCGAACTAACTATGGCTACACCTTC. Its protein product is CASSLGQVRTNYGYTF.

The chain is built from TRBV9 and TRBJ2-2; 8 bases are shared with TRBD1. V lost 3 bases and J lost 2; bases outside the gene matches: 9. CDR3 length: 17 residues. Germline CDR1 and CDR2: SGDLS and YYNGEE. CDR3 in amino acids: CASSEPGQGPNTGELFF. DNA for the CDR3: TGTGCCAGCAGCGAACCAGGACAGGGTCCAAACACCGGGGAGCTGTTTTTT.

V usage is TRBV5-6 and J usage is TRBJ1-3; 7 bases line up with TRBD1. The CDR3 runs 16 residues. J gave up 8 bases and V 2 bases, and 13 bases lay outside the gene matches. CDR1 and CDR2 from the germline V gene are SGHDT and YYEEEE. CDR3 sequence: CASSLGAGGKQYTIYF. Written as DNA, the CDR3 is TGTGCCAGCAGCTTAGGAGCAGGGGGTAAGCAGTACACCATATATTTT.

The chain links TRBV4-1 to TRBJ2-2; D possibly corresponds to TRBD1 (5 bases). The V end was cut by 4 bases, the J end by 6 bases, with 18 bases between. The germline V gene has CDR1 MGHRA and CDR2 YSYEKL. This CDR3 is 16 amino acids long. The CDR3 protein is CASSPRTQVGAGELFF. CDR3 nucleotide sequence: TGCGCCAGCAGCCCTCGGACCCAAGTAGGGGCCGGGGAGCTGTTTTTT.

V usage is TRBV6-5 and J usage is TRBJ1-1, with 7 bases identical to TRBD1. V was pared by 8 bases and J by 5 bases, with 11 bases of the junction left unmatched. CDR1 and CDR2 (germline): MNHEY, SVGAGI. The CDR3 loop spans 14 amino acids. Written as DNA, the CDR3 is TGTGCCAGCTGCTTGAGGGGGCGCGTGACTGAAGCTTTCTTT. This sequence encodes CASCLRGRVTEAFF.

The V and J genes are TRBV27 and TRBJ2-2; 9 positions match TRBD2. The CDR3 consists of 16 residues. Germline CDR1 and CDR2: MNHEY and SMNVEV (reference sequence). V lost 6 bases to trimming and J lost 3 bases; unmatched junction nucleotides: 8. This CDR3 is CASSSLGTSHTGELFF. Written as DNA, the CDR3 is TGTGCCAGCAGCTCTCTCGGGACTAGCCACACCGGGGAGCTGTTTTTT.

This clone appeared a few times. The rearrangement links TRBV28 to TRBJ1-2; no firm D call. CDR1 is MDHEN and CDR2 is SYDVKM in the germline V gene. Trimming removed 8 bases from V and 4 bases from J, with 14 bases in between. The CDR3 totals 13 residues. CDR3 DNA sequence: TGTGCCAGCGTCGGGGAAGTAGTCTATGGCTACACCTTC. Its protein product is CASVGEVVYGYTF.

V gene TRBV13 combines with J gene TRBJ2-7, with TRBD1 matching 8 bases. V was clipped by 5 bases and J by 1 base; unmatched bases: 7. CDR1 and CDR2 from the germline V gene are PRHDT and FYEKMQ (reference sequence). The CDR3 spans 15 residues. CDR3 sequence (DNA): TGTGCCAGCAGCCCCGGGACAGGAAAATCCTACGAGCAGTACTTC. Translated: CASSPGTGKSYEQYF.

This clone has just one count. This chain links TRBV15 with TRBJ2-2; TRBD2 agrees at 7 bases. With 4 bases clipped from V and 4 bases from J, the junction kept 6 bases outside the gene matches. The germline gives CDR1 LNHNV, CDR2 YYDKDF (reference sequence). The CDR3 runs 15 residues. This CDR3 is CATSKGLGSTGELFF. The DNA of the CDR3 is TGTGCCACCAGCAAAGGACTAGGGAGCACCGGGGAGCTGTTTTTT.

The rearrangement links TRBV6-5 to TRBJ2-1, with D maybe TRBD2 (6 bases). The V gene's germline CDR1 is MNHEY and CDR2 SVGAGI. V gave up 5 bases and J gave up 4 bases, with 15 bases separating them. CDR3 length equals 15 residues. Here the CDR3 reads CASSMRDLRYNEQFF. The CDR3 DNA reads as TGTGCCAGCAGTATGCGGGACTTACGATACAATGAGCAGTTCTTC.

This clone has a single count. The rearrangement joins TRBV11-2 to TRBJ2-5; TRBD2 matches at 11 bases. The CDR3 is 15 amino acids. Germline V gives CDR1 SGHAT, CDR2 FQNNGV. V shed 3 bases and J 3 bases; nucleotides not matched to a gene: 3. CDR3 residues: CASSLMGLAEETQYF. The CDR3 coding sequence is TGTGCCAGCAGCTTGATGGGACTAGCGGAAGAGACCCAGTACTTC.

The chain has TRBV6-5 and TRBJ2-7; D may be TRBD2 (6 bases). Germline V CDR1 and CDR2: MNHEY, SVGAGI. The CDR3 consists of 15 residues. Trimming took off 5 bases at V and 0 bases at J, with 14 bases between the two ends. CDR3 bases: TGTGCCAGCAGTCAACCGGGACTGAGCTCCTACGAGCAGTACTTC. It translates to CASSQPGLSSYEQYF.

This chain connects TRBV7-9 to TRBJ2-2; TRBD2 aligns across 8 bases. The CDR3 spans 14 residues. Germline V lookup: CDR1 SEHNR, CDR2 FQNEAQ (reference sequence). The J segment lost 9 bases and the V segment lost 10 bases, leaving 13 bases of the junction unmatched. The CDR3 spells CAIKGLGAIRELFF. The CDR3 bases are TGTGCCATTAAGGGACTAGGGGCCATCCGGGAGCTGTTTTTT.